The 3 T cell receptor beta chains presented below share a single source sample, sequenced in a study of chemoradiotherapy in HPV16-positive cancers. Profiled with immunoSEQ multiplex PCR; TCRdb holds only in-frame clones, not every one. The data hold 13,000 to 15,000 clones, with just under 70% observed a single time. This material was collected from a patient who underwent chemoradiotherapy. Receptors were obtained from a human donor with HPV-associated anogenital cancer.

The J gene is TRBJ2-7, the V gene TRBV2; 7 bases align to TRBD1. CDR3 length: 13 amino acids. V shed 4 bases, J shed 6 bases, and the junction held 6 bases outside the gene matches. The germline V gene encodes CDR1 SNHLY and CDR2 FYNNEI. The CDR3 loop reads CASSAQGPSEQYF. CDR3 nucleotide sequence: TGTGCCAGCAGTGCACAGGGGCCCTCCGAGCAGTACTTC.

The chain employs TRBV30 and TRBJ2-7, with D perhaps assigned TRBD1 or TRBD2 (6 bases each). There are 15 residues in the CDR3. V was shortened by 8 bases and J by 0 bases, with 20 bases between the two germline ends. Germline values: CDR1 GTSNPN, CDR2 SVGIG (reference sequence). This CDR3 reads CAGKQEGTPSYEQYF. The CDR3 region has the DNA TGTGCCGGGAAACAGGAGGGGACACCCTCCTACGAGCAGTACTTC.

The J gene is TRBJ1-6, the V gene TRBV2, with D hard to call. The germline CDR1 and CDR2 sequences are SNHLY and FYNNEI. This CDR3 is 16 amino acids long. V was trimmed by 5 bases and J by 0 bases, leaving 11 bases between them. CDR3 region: CASSYGLSSYNSPLHF. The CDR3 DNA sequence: TGTGCCAGCAGTTACGGGCTGAGCTCCTATAATTCACCCCTCCACTTT. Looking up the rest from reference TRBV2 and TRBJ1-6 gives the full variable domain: EPEVTQTPSHQVTQMGQEVILRCVPISNHLYFYWYRQILGQKVEFLVSFYNNEISEKSEIFDDQFSVERPDGSNFTLKIRSTKLEDSAMYFCASSYGLSSYNSPLHFGNGTRLTVT.